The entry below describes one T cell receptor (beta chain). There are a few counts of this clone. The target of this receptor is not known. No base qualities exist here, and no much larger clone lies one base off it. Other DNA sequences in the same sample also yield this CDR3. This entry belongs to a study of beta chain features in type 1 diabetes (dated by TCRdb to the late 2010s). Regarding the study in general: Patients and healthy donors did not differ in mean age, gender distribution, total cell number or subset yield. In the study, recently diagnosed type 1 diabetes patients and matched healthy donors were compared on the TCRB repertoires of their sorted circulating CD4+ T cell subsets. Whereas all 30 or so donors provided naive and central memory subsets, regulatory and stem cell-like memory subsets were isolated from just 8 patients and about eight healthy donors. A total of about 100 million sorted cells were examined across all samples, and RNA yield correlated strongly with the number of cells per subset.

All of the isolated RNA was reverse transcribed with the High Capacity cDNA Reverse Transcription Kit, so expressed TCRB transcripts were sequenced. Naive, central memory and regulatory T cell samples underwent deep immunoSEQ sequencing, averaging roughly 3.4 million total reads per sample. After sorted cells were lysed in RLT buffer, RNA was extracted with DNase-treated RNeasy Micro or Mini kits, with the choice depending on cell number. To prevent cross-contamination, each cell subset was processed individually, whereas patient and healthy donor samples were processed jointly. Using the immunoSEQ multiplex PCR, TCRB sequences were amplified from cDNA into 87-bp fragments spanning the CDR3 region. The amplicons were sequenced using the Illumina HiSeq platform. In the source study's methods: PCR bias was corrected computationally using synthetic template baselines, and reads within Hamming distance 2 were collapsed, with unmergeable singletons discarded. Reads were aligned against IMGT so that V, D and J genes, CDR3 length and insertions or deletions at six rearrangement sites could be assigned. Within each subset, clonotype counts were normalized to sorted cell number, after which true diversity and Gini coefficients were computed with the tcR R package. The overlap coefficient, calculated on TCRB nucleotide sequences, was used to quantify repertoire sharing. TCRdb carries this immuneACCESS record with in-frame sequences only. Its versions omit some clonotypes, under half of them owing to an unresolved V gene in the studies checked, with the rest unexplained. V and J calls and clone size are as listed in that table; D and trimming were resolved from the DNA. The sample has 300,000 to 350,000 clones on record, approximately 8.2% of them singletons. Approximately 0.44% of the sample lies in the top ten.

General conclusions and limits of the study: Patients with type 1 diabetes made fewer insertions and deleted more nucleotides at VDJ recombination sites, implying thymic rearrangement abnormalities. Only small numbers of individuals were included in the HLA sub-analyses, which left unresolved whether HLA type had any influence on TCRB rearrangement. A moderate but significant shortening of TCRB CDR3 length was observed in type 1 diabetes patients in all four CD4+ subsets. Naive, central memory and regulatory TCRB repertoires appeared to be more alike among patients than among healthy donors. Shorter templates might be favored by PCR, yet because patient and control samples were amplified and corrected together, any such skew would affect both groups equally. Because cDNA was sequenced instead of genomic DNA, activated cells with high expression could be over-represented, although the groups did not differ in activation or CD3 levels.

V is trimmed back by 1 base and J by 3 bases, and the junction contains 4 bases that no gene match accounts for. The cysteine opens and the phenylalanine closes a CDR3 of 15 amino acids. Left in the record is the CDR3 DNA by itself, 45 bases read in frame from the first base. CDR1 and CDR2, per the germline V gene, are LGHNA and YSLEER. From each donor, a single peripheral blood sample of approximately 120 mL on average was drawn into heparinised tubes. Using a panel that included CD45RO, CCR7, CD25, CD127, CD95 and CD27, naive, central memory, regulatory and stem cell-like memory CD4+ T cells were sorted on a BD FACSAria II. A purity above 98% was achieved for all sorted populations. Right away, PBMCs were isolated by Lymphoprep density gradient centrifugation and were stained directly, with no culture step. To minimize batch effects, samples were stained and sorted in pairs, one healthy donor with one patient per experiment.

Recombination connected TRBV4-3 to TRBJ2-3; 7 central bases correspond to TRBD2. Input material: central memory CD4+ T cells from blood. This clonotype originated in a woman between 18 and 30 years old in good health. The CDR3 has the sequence CASSQGGGRTDTQYF. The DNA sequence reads TGCGCCAGCAGCCAAGGGGGGGGAAGGACAGATACGCAGTATTTT.